This T cell receptor (beta chain) originates from a study of early T cells in non-severe SARS-CoV-2 infection. Overall study: RNA in bulk from unsorted whole blood was sequenced, and chains were unpaired.

Researchers attached unique molecular identifiers to individual cDNA molecules. From the 5' RACE reads, TCRdb called clonotypes with MiXCR, one entry per CDR3 protein. The profile shows 35,000 or so distinct CDR3 sequences, about 5% of them singletons. The TCR was taken from an adult who was a healthcare worker with PCR-confirmed SARS-CoV-2 infection or an uninfected control (not recorded which). The source material was whole blood.

For the CDR3, the DNA is TGTGCCAGCAGTTGGGGAGGGGCTAGCAATCAGCCCCAGCATTTT. Its translation is CASSWGGASNQPQHF. The V call is TRBV12-3 or TRBV12-4, the J call TRBJ1-5; the D gene is possibly TRBD1 (5 bases). The CDR3 is 15 residues long. The V end lost 4 bases, the J end lost 0 bases, and 10 bases lay between the germline ends.